A selection of T cell receptor beta chains follows, all from one sample in a study of beta chain features in type 1 diabetes. Clones were read by immunoSEQ multiplex PCR, and TCRdb kept only the in-frame ones, dropping some. Among under 300,000 clones listed, approximately 15% were seen once. The sequencing input was naive CD4+ T cells from blood. All receptors come from a man aged 30 to 45 with type 1 diabetes. The CDR3 runs from the conserved cysteine through the conserved F or W. D genes are given only for firm matches. The size entry is marked missing in some rows and otherwise reads once, few, many or a size class.

clone_size j_call v_call d_call cdr3_nt cdr3_aa
- TRBJ2-1 TRBV15 TRBD2 TGTGCCACCAGCAGAGGGGAATTAGCGGGAGTTTCCTACAATGAGCAGTTCTTC CATSRGELAGVSYNEQFF
few TRBJ2-5 TRBV4-1 TRBD2 TGCGCCAGCAGCCAAGGAGACGGGGGGGGCCGGGAGACCCAGTACTTC CASSQGDGGGRETQYF
few TRBJ1-2 TRBV11-2 - TGTGCCAGCAGCCCTGACAGAAACTATGGCTACACCTTC CASSPDRNYGYTF
few TRBJ2-7 TRBV2 - TGTGCCACCACTCCCGCCAGAGAGGGGGACGAGCAGTACTTC CATTPAREGDEQYF
few TRBJ1-1 TRBV5-1 - TGCGCCAGCAGCTTGGACAGCCGCCCTGAAGCTTTCTTT CASSLDSRPEAFF
- TRBJ2-6 TRBV7-9 TRBD2 TGTGCCAGCAGCTTAACTAGCGGGAGGGCCTCTGGGGCCAACGTCCTGACTTTC CASSLTSGRASGANVLTF
few TRBJ2-7 TRBV19 TRBD1 TGTGCCAGTAGTATGGGGACAGGGGGTACCTACGAGCAGTACTTC CASSMGTGGTYEQYF
few TRBJ2-5 TRBV6-1 TRBD2 TGTGCCAGCAGTGTCGGGACTAGCGGACAAGAGACCCAGTACTTC CASSVGTSGQETQYF
- TRBJ1-4 TRBV30 TRBD1 TGTGCCTGGGACAGGGGGCTAGGCGAAAAACTGTTTTTT CAWDRGLGEKLFF
few TRBJ2-1 TRBV7-9 - TGTGCCAGCAGTTTAGGAGGGCCTAGGGATGAGCAGTTCTTC CASSLGGPRDEQFF
few TRBJ2-7 TRBV6-5 - TGTGCCAGCAGTCCTATCCTCGACAACCAGTACTTC CASSPILDNQYF
- TRBJ2-1 TRBV19 TRBD1 TGTGCCAGTAGTATATCGGGACAGTCAAACTCTAGGGGCTCCTACAATGAGCAGTTCTTC CASSISGQSNSRGSYNEQFF
few TRBJ2-3 TRBV30 TRBD2 TGTGCCTGGACCTTTGGGAGGGGCCGTGTCCCCATGCCCACAGATACGCAGTATTTT CAWTFGRGRVPMPTDTQYF
- TRBJ1-2 TRBV30 - TGTGCCTGGAGTCCGCGGGGAGTGGGTGGCTACACCTTC CAWSPRGVGGYTF
- TRBJ2-1 TRBV7-9 TRBD2 TGTGCCAGCAGCACCTGGACTAGCGGGATTAAGTTCTTC CASSTWTSGIKFF
- TRBJ2-3 TRBV10-3 - TGTGCCACCGTGACTAGTTCGTCCACAGATACGCAGTATTTT CATVTSSSTDTQYF
- TRBJ2-7 TRBV4-2 TRBD1 TGTGCCAGCAGCTCCCGGGACAGGAGCGAGCAGTACTTC CASSSRDRSEQYF
- TRBJ2-7 TRBV5-4 TRBD1 TGTGCCAGCAGCTTGGCTGGACAGGGAAGAGGGGAGCAGTACTTC CASSLAGQGRGEQYF
few TRBJ1-1 TRBV25-1 TRBD1 TGTGCCAGCAGTGAAATAGGACAGGGGGCGGCAGTCACTGAAGCTTTCTTT CASSEIGQGAAVTEAFF
once TRBJ2-1 TRBV19 - TGTGCCAGTAGTATAGGTCGGGGGAATGAGCAGTTCTTC CASSIGRGNEQFF
- TRBJ2-5 TRBV5-1 TRBD1 TGCGCCAGCAGCCCGAGGACAGGGTCAGAGACCCAGTACTTC CASSPRTGSETQYF
few TRBJ1-2 TRBV4-2 - TGTGCCAGCAGCCAACCCAACGGAGACTATGGCTACACCTTC CASSQPNGDYGYTF
few TRBJ2-3 TRBV11-2 TRBD2 TGTGCCAGCAGCTTAGGGCTAGCGGCTAGCACAGATACGCAGTATTTT CASSLGLAASTDTQYF
few TRBJ2-5 TRBV2 - TGTGCCAGCAGGCCGGAGAGCGGGCAAGAGACCCAGTACTTC CASRPESGQETQYF
few TRBJ1-1 TRBV12-5 - TGTGCTAGTGGTTTGGAGAGTAAGGCTTTCTTT CASGLESKAFF
few TRBJ1-2 TRBV30 TRBD1 TGTGCCTGGAGTAGAAGGGGGCCGCATGGCTACACCTTC CAWSRRGPHGYTF
few TRBJ1-2 TRBV5-1 TRBD1 TGCGCCAGCAGCTACGGACAGGACGCGAACTATGGCTACACCTTC CASSYGQDANYGYTF
- TRBJ2-7 TRBV7-9 TRBD1 TGTGCCAGCAGCCGCTTCCCGAGACAGGGGGCATTCGAGCAGTACTTC CASSRFPRQGAFEQYF
- TRBJ1-4 TRBV7-9 - TGTGCCAGCAGCCCAGATGGGGGGGCGAGGGAAAAACTGTTTTTT CASSPDGGAREKLFF
- TRBJ2-1 TRBV5-1 - TGCGCCAGCAGCTTGGCCTCTCTTGGAGCCCGCACCTACAATGAGCAGTTCTTC CASSLASLGARTYNEQFF
- TRBJ1-2 TRBV29-1 TRBD1 TGCAGCGTTGAAAGAACAGGGGGGCTTGCGGGGTATGGCTACACCTTC CSVERTGGLAGYGYTF